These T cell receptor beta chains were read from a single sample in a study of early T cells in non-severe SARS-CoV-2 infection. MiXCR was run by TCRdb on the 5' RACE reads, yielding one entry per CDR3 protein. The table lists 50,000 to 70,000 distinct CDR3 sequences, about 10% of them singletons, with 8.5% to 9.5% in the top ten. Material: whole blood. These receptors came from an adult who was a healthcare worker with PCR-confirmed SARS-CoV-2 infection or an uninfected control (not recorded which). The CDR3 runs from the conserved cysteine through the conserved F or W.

CDR3aa: CASTLTGGNSPLHF
j_gene: TRBJ1-6
v_gene: TRBV6-1

CDR3aa: CASSRPDETQYF
j_gene: TRBJ2-5
v_gene: TRBV11-2

CDR3aa: CASKQGQSSYEQYF
j_gene: TRBJ2-7
v_gene: TRBV21-1

CDR3aa: CSVLGTQDTEAFF
j_gene: TRBJ1-1
v_gene: TRBV29-1

CDR3aa: CAGRDRGTGELFF
j_gene: TRBJ2-2
v_gene: TRBV19

CDR3aa: CASSLEAELDEQYF
j_gene: TRBJ2-7
v_gene: TRBV5-1

CDR3aa: CASSLVSSYQETQYF
j_gene: TRBJ2-5
v_gene: TRBV7-8

CDR3aa: CASSLQGNEQFF
j_gene: TRBJ2-1
v_gene: TRBV27

CDR3aa: CSATDPLQETQYF
j_gene: TRBJ2-5
v_gene: TRBV29-1

CDR3aa: CASSYGLTGRGTEAFF
j_gene: TRBJ1-1
v_gene: TRBV6-5

CDR3aa: CASSPQGRGNTEAFF
j_gene: TRBJ1-1
v_gene: TRBV11-2

CDR3aa: CASSYSRAGSADTQYF
j_gene: TRBJ2-3
v_gene: TRBV6-5

CDR3aa: CASSLAGKRGEYF
j_gene: TRBJ2-7
v_gene: TRBV5-1

CDR3aa: CASSSAGTGPNEKLFF
j_gene: TRBJ1-4
v_gene: TRBV7-2

CDR3aa: CSGGGIVGETQYF
j_gene: TRBJ2-5
v_gene: TRBV29-1

CDR3aa: CAISRENTGELFF
j_gene: TRBJ2-2
v_gene: TRBV10-3

CDR3aa: CSAGPSGRVAETQYF
j_gene: TRBJ2-5
v_gene: TRBV20-1

CDR3aa: CASSLRGLGGETQYF
j_gene: TRBJ2-5
v_gene: TRBV7-9

CDR3aa: CASRTTSPEQFF
j_gene: TRBJ2-1
v_gene: TRBV10-2

CDR3aa: CASSVGLGEGDTQYF
j_gene: TRBJ2-3
v_gene: TRBV9

CDR3aa: CSARAASGRADTGELFF
j_gene: TRBJ2-2
v_gene: TRBV20-1

CDR3aa: CASSYSSEVGETQYF
j_gene: TRBJ2-5
v_gene: TRBV6-2/TRBV6-3

CDR3aa: CASSEFMSGGQETQYF
j_gene: TRBJ2-5
v_gene: TRBV25-1

CDR3aa: CASSPSLEEAFF
j_gene: TRBJ1-1
v_gene: TRBV18

CDR3aa: CASSSLGPGHENSNYGYTF
j_gene: TRBJ1-2
v_gene: TRBV27

CDR3aa: CASSIRRWETQYF
j_gene: TRBJ2-5
v_gene: TRBV19

CDR3aa: CASSEFRLAGAYEQYF
j_gene: TRBJ2-7
v_gene: TRBV25-1

CDR3aa: CASRLVRRTGASGNTIYF
j_gene: TRBJ1-3
v_gene: TRBV12-2

CDR3aa: CASSFILAGDVAGELFF
j_gene: TRBJ2-2
v_gene: TRBV7-9

CDR3aa: CATSTQGNQPQHF
j_gene: TRBJ1-5
v_gene: TRBV24-1

CDR3aa: CSVGFLRAGEQYF
j_gene: TRBJ2-7
v_gene: TRBV29-1

CDR3aa: CASSLVGVGEKNIQYF
j_gene: TRBJ2-4
v_gene: TRBV7-9

CDR3aa: CSARPSGSLQYF
j_gene: TRBJ2-3
v_gene: TRBV20-1

CDR3aa: CASSYSGANTDTQYF
j_gene: TRBJ2-3
v_gene: TRBV6-6

CDR3aa: CASDSGLLLEGFF
j_gene: TRBJ2-1
v_gene: TRBV7-9

CDR3aa: CSLDRGIFNEQFF
j_gene: TRBJ2-1
v_gene: TRBV20-1

CDR3aa: CASSVSGRTTYNEQFF
j_gene: TRBJ2-1
v_gene: TRBV25-1

CDR3aa: CSVEGTEVAKNIQYF
j_gene: TRBJ2-4
v_gene: TRBV29-1

CDR3aa: CASSPPGGGVETQYF
j_gene: TRBJ2-5
v_gene: TRBV13

CDR3aa: CASRLLAGGTDTQYF
j_gene: TRBJ2-3
v_gene: TRBV27

CDR3aa: CASSLTFGPNTGELFF
j_gene: TRBJ2-2
v_gene: TRBV11-3

CDR3aa: CASSMGTGNPYEQYF
j_gene: TRBJ2-7
v_gene: TRBV13

CDR3aa: CASSFGGETEAFF
j_gene: TRBJ1-1
v_gene: TRBV7-2

CDR3aa: CASAGTNYGYTF
j_gene: TRBJ1-2
v_gene: TRBV5-1

CDR3aa: CASRRSVNTEAFF
j_gene: TRBJ1-1
v_gene: TRBV11-2

CDR3aa: CATSREAMNTEAFF
j_gene: TRBJ1-1
v_gene: TRBV15

CDR3aa: CASCREETQYF
j_gene: TRBJ2-5
v_gene: TRBV2

CDR3aa: CASSGGETQYF
j_gene: TRBJ2-5
v_gene: TRBV9

CDR3aa: CASSPRTSGEKNEQFF
j_gene: TRBJ2-1
v_gene: TRBV12-3/TRBV12-4

CDR3aa: CASSSAGWETQYF
j_gene: TRBJ2-5
v_gene: TRBV5-4

CDR3aa: CSVEESEQRNTEAFF
j_gene: TRBJ1-1
v_gene: TRBV29-1

CDR3aa: CASSLGITGGDTQYF
j_gene: TRBJ2-3
v_gene: TRBV5-1

CDR3aa: CASRTLREGRQYF
j_gene: TRBJ2-7
v_gene: TRBV7-2